This T cell receptor (beta chain) emerged from a study of metastatic and nonmetastatic thyroid tumors. TCRdb re-clonotyped the PCR reads via MiXCR. The repertoire holds over 50,000 clones, with roughly 30% as singletons. Germline V gene data show CDR1 as LNHNV and CDR2 as YYDKDF (reference sequence). This CDR3 comprises 13 residues. The V end lost 0 bases, the J end lost 7 bases, and 10 bases lay between the germline ends. Each patient came to thyroid surgery without any prior treatment (of any kind). By proportion, this clone is medium-sized. The chain links TRBV15 to TRBJ2-7; D is ambiguous. The TCR comes from a female donor with papillary thyroid cancer or a benign thyroid nodule (not recorded which). Some clones in this sample may be carry-over from other donors' samples. Sequenced: blood. The CDR3: CATSREPSGEQYF. In DNA, the CDR3 is TGTGCCACCAGCAGAGAGCCCTCCGGAGAGCAGTACTTC.